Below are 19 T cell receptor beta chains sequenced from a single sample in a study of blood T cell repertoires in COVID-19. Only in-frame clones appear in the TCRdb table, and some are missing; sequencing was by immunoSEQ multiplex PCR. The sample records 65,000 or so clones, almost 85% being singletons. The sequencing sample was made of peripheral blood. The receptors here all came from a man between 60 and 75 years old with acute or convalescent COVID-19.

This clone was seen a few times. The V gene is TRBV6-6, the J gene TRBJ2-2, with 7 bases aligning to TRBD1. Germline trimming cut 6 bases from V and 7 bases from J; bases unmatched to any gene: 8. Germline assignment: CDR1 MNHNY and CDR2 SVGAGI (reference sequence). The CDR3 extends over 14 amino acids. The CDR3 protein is CASSLTGRGGELFF. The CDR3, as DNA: TGTGCCAGCAGCCTGACAGGGAGAGGCGGGGAGCTGTTTTTT.

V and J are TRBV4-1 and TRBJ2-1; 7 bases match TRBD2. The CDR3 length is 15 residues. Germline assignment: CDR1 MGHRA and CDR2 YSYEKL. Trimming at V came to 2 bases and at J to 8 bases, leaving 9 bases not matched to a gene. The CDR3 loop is CASSQFRGDYDEQFF. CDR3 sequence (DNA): TGCGCCAGCAGCCAATTCCGGGGGGATTACGATGAGCAGTTCTTC.

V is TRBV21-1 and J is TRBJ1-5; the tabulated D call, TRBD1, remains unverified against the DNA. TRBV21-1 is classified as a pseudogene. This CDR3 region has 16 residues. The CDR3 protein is CASSPWTGECNQPQHF. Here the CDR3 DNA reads TGTGCCAGCAGCCCTTGGACAGGGGAGTGCAATCAGCCCCAGCATTTT.

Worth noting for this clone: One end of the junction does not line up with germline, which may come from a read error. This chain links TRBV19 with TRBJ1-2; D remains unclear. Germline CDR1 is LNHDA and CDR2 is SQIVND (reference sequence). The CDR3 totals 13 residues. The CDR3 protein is CASSMAGLGSSNF. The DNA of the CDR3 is TGTGCCAGTAGTATGGCGGGTCTTGGCAGCAGCAACTTC.

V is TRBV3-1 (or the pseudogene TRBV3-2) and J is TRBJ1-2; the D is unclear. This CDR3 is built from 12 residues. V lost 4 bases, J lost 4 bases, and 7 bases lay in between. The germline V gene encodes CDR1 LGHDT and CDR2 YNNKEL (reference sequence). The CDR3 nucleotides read TGTGCCAGCAGCCGACTATTCTATGGCTACACCTTC. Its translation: CASSRLFYGYTF.

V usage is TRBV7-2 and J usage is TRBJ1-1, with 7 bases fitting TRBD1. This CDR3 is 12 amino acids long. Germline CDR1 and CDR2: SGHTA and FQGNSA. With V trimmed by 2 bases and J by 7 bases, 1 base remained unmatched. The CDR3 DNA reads TGTGCCAGCAGCTTACGACAGGGTGAAGCTTTCTTT. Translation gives CASSLRQGEAFF.

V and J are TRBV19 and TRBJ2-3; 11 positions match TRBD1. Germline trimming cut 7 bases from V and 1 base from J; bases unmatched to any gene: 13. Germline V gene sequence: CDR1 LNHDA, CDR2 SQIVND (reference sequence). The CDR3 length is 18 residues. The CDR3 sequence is CASTEGTGGRIGTDTQYF. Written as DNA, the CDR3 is TGTGCCAGTACCGAGGGGACAGGGGGACGGATTGGCACAGATACGCAGTATTTT.

CDR3 region: CASSLGVDSPLHF. As DNA, the CDR3 is TGCGCCAGCAGCTTGGGTGTCGATTCACCCCTCCACTTT. V gene TRBV5-1 combines with J gene TRBJ1-6; the D is unclear. Germline values: CDR1 SGHRS, CDR2 YFSETQ. The CDR3 spans 13 residues. V lost 0 bases and J lost 8, with 6 bases in between. Looking up the rest from reference TRBV5-1 and TRBJ1-6 gives the full variable domain: KAGVTQTPRYLIKTRGQQVTLSCSPISGHRSVSWYQQTPGQGLQFLFEYFSETQRNKGNFPGRFSGRQFSNSRSEMNVSTLELGDSALYLCASSLGVDSPLHFGNGTRLTVT.

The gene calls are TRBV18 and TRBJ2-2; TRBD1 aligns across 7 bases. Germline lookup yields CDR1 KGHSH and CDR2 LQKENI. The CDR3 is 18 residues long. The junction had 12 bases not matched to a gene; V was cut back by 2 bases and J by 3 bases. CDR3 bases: TGTGCCAGCTCACCAGAGACAGGGTCATCGTTCTACACCGGGGAGCTGTTTTTT. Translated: CASSPETGSSFYTGELFF.

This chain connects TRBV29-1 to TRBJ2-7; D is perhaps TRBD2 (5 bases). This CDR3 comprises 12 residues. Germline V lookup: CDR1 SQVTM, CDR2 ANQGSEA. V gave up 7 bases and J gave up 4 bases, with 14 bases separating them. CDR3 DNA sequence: TGCAGCGCCGCGGTCGGGGTTTACGAGCAGTACTTC. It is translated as CSAAVGVYEQYF.

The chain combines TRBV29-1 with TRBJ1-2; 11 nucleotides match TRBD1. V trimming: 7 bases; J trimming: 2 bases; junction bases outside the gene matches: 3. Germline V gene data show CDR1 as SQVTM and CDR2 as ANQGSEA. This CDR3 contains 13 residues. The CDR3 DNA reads TGCAGCGCCCGGACAGGGGGCAACTATGGCTACACCTTC. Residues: CSARTGGNYGYTF.

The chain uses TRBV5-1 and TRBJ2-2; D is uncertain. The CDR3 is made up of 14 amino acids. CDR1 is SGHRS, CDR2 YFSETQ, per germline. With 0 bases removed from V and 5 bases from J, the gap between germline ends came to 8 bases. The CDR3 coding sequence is TGCGCCAGCAGCTTGGTGGCTAGGACCGGGGAGCTGTTTTTT. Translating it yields CASSLVARTGELFF.

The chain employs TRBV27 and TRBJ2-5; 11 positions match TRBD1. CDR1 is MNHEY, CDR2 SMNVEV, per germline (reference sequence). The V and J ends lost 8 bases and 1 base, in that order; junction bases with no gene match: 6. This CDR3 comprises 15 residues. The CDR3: CASRGQGATQETQYF. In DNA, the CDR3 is TGTGCCAGCCGCGGACAGGGGGCCACCCAAGAGACCCAGTACTTC.

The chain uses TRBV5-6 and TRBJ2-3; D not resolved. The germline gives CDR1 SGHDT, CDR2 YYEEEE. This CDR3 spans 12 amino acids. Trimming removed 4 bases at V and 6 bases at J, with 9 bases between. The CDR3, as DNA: TGTGCCAGCAGCCTTTCCGAGGATACGCAGTATTTT. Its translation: CASSLSEDTQYF.

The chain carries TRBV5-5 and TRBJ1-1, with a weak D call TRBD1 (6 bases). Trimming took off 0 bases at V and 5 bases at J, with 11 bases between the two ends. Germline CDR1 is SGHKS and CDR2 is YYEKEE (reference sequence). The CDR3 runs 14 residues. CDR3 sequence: CASSLGVRGTEAFF. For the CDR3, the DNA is TGTGCCAGCAGCTTGGGAGTTAGGGGGACTGAAGCTTTCTTT.

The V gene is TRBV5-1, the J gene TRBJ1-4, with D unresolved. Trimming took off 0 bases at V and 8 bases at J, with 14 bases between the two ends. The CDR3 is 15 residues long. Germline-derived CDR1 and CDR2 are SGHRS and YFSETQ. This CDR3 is CASSLADGVGEKLFF. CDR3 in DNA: TGCGCCAGCAGCTTGGCCGACGGGGTTGGGGAAAAACTGTTTTTT.

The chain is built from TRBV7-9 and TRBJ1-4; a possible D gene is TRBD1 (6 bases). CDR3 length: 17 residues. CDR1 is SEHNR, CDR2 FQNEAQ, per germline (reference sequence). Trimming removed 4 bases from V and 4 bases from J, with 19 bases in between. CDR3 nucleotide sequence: TGTGCCAGCAGCTCGCCTATAACGGACAGCTATAATGAAAAACTGTTTTTT. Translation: CASSSPITDSYNEKLFF.

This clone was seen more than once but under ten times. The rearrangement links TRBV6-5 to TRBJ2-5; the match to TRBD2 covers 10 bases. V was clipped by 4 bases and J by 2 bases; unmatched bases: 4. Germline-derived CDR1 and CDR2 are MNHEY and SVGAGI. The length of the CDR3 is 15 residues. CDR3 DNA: TGTGCCAGCAGTTCTAGCGGGGGACCTCAAGAGACCCAGTACTTC. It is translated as CASSSSGGPQETQYF.

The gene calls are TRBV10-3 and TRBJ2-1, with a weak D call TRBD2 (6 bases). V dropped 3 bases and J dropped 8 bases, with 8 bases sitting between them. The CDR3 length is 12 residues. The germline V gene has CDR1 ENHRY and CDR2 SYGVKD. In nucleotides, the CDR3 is TGTGCCATCAGTGAAGGAGGGGATGAGCAGTTCTTC. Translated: CAISEGGDEQFF.